The rows below give T cell receptor beta chains drawn from one sample of a study of shared clonotypes between healthy human individuals. The protocol was immunoSEQ multiplex PCR, while the TCRdb copy is restricted to in-frame clones and leaves out a portion. The data contain roughly 2.1 million clones, 90% to 95% of them singletons. Sequenced material: naive CD8+ T cells from PBMCs. The receptors shown here come from a man aged 18 to 30 in good health. Some clones in this sample may be carry-over from other donors' samples. Both conserved end residues are part of each CDR3. A D gene is named only where the DNA matches it firmly. Clone size is not always given. Where it is, it says once, few, many or a class for expanded clones.

V gene: TRBV28; clone size: .; J gene: TRBJ2-3; D gene: .; CDR3 DNA: TGTGCCAGCAGCTCCGACGGGGATACGCAGTATTTT; CDR3 protein: CASSSDGDTQYF
V gene: TRBV13; clone size: .; J gene: TRBJ2-2; D gene: .; CDR3 DNA: TGTGCCAGCAGCAGCAGGAACACCGGGGAGCTGTTTTTT; CDR3 protein: CASSSRNTGELFF
V gene: TRBV4-1; clone size: once; J gene: TRBJ2-7; D gene: TRBD1; CDR3 DNA: TGCGCCAGCAGCCAAGTTCTTGGGACAGGGATGTCCTACGAGCAGTACTTC; CDR3 protein: CASSQVLGTGMSYEQYF
V gene: TRBV9; clone size: .; J gene: TRBJ1-2; D gene: .; CDR3 DNA: TGTGCCAGCAGCGTAGAGGAGCGCTATGGCTACACCTTC; CDR3 protein: CASSVEERYGYTF
V gene: TRBV11-2; clone size: .; J gene: TRBJ2-5; D gene: .; CDR3 DNA: TGTGCCAGCAGCCCCCCCGGGGGGCGTCGGACCCAGTACTTC; CDR3 protein: CASSPPGGRRTQYF
V gene: TRBV4-2; clone size: .; J gene: TRBJ2-3; D gene: .; CDR3 DNA: TGTGCCAGCAGCCACCGGGGTCTTCCGGGGACGCAGTATTTT; CDR3 protein: CASSHRGLPGTQYF
V gene: TRBV28; clone size: .; J gene: TRBJ2-7; D gene: TRBD2; CDR3 DNA: TGTGCCAGCAGTTTAGATCCCCGGGGGGACTACGAGCAGTACTTC; CDR3 protein: CASSLDPRGDYEQYF
V gene: TRBV9; clone size: .; J gene: TRBJ2-2; D gene: .; CDR3 DNA: TGTGCCAGCAGCGTAGCTGACCCCGGGGAGCTGTTTTTT; CDR3 protein: CASSVADPGELFF
V gene: TRBV5-6; clone size: .; J gene: TRBJ1-1; D gene: .; CDR3 DNA: TGTGCCAGCAGCTTGATGGGGGTCAGGAACACTGAAGCTTTCTTT; CDR3 protein: CASSLMGVRNTEAFF
V gene: TRBV25-1; clone size: .; J gene: TRBJ1-2; D gene: .; CDR3 DNA: TGTGCCAGCAAAGAGGGATGGGGAGGCTACACCTTC; CDR3 protein: CASKEGWGGYTF
V gene: TRBV7-2; clone size: .; J gene: TRBJ2-7; D gene: .; CDR3 DNA: TGTGCCAGCAGTTGGGGGAGCGAGCCAACCTACGAGCAGTACTTC; CDR3 protein: CASSWGSEPTYEQYF
V gene: TRBV11-2; clone size: .; J gene: TRBJ1-1; D gene: TRBD1; CDR3 DNA: TGTGCCAGCAGCACCCGAAACAGGGGGACCACTGAAGCTTTCTTT; CDR3 protein: CASSTRNRGTTEAFF
V gene: TRBV4-1; clone size: .; J gene: TRBJ2-7; D gene: TRBD2; CDR3 DNA: TGCGCCAGCAGCCACCTCCCCGGGGGGAAGGGGTACGAGCAGTACTTC; CDR3 protein: CASSHLPGGKGYEQYF
V gene: TRBV5-8; clone size: .; J gene: TRBJ2-3; D gene: .; CDR3 DNA: TGTGCCAGTCTTTTAGGGGTGGATGGCACAGATACGCAGTATTTT; CDR3 protein: CASLLGVDGTDTQYF
V gene: TRBV4-3; clone size: .; J gene: TRBJ2-7; D gene: .; CDR3 DNA: TGCGCCAGCAGCCAAGATGCTCCAGCCCGGGGACGCTACGAGCAGTACTTC; CDR3 protein: CASSQDAPARGRYEQYF
V gene: TRBV10-3; clone size: .; J gene: TRBJ2-2; D gene: .; CDR3 DNA: TGTGCCATCAGTGAATCCCTTGCAGCCACGAACACCGGGGAGCTGTTTTTT; CDR3 protein: CAISESLAATNTGELFF
V gene: TRBV27; clone size: .; J gene: TRBJ2-2; D gene: .; CDR3 DNA: TGTGCCAGCAGTAAGAGGGGAAACACCGGGGAGCTGTTTTTT; CDR3 protein: CASSKRGNTGELFF
V gene: TRBV7-6; clone size: .; J gene: TRBJ2-7; D gene: .; CDR3 DNA: TGTGCCAGCAGCCCCCTGGTGAGCTCCTACGAGCAGTACTTC; CDR3 protein: CASSPLVSSYEQYF
V gene: TRBV5-1; clone size: .; J gene: TRBJ2-1; D gene: TRBD2; CDR3 DNA: TGCGCCAGCAGCTTGGACCTAGCGGAGAGCTCCTACAATGAGCAGTTCTTC; CDR3 protein: CASSLDLAESSYNEQFF
V gene: TRBV12-5; clone size: .; J gene: TRBJ2-3; D gene: .; CDR3 DNA: TGTGCTAGTGGTTCCCTGGGATCAGGGCGGACAGATACGCAGTATTTT; CDR3 protein: CASGSLGSGRTDTQYF
V gene: TRBV5-1; clone size: .; J gene: TRBJ1-2; D gene: .; CDR3 DNA: TGCGCCAGCAGGTTAACAGGGAACTATGGCTACACCTTC; CDR3 protein: CASRLTGNYGYTF
V gene: TRBV19; clone size: .; J gene: TRBJ2-2; D gene: .; CDR3 DNA: TGTGCCAGTAGTATAGAGAGAGCCGGGGAGCTGTTTTTT; CDR3 protein: CASSIERAGELFF
V gene: TRBV7-8; clone size: .; J gene: TRBJ2-6; D gene: .; CDR3 DNA: TGTGCCAGCAGCTTGCTCGTGGGGACCAGCTCTGGGGCCAACGTCCTGACTTTC; CDR3 protein: CASSLLVGTSSGANVLTF
V gene: TRBV4-3; clone size: .; J gene: TRBJ1-1; D gene: .; CDR3 DNA: TGCGCCAGCAGCCCGACTTGGAAGGGGCGGGGGAACACTGAAGCTTTCTTT; CDR3 protein: CASSPTWKGRGNTEAFF
V gene: TRBV27; clone size: .; J gene: TRBJ2-7; D gene: TRBD1; CDR3 DNA: TGTGCCAGCAGTCCGGAAGACAGGGTTTGGGAGCAGTACTTC; CDR3 protein: CASSPEDRVWEQYF
V gene: TRBV28; clone size: .; J gene: TRBJ2-7; D gene: .; CDR3 DNA: TGTGCCAGCAGCCTTCGGGACATCTACGAGCAGTACTTC; CDR3 protein: CASSLRDIYEQYF
V gene: TRBV28; clone size: .; J gene: TRBJ1-4; D gene: TRBD1; CDR3 DNA: TGTGCCAGCAGTCGTGACAGGGAACTTAATGAAAAACTGTTTTTT; CDR3 protein: CASSRDRELNEKLFF
V gene: TRBV6-1; clone size: .; J gene: TRBJ2-7; D gene: .; CDR3 DNA: TGTGCCAGCAGTGAACTCCAACCATCGCACGCCTCCTACGAGCAGTACTTC; CDR3 protein: CASSELQPSHASYEQYF
V gene: TRBV4-1; clone size: .; J gene: TRBJ1-2; D gene: TRBD1; CDR3 DNA: TGCGCCAGCAGCCAAGGGGGACGGGACAGGGGAAACTATGGCTACACCTTC; CDR3 protein: CASSQGGRDRGNYGYTF
V gene: TRBV11-2; clone size: .; J gene: TRBJ2-7; D gene: .; CDR3 DNA: TGTGCCAGCAGTTTCTACCGGGACATACCCTCCTACGAGCAGTACTTC; CDR3 protein: CASSFYRDIPSYEQYF
V gene: TRBV18; clone size: .; J gene: TRBJ2-2; D gene: .; CDR3 DNA: TGTGCCAGCTCACCACCAGGTCCCTTCTTTGCCGGGGAGCTGTTTTTT; CDR3 protein: CASSPPGPFFAGELFF
V gene: TRBV6-5; clone size: .; J gene: TRBJ2-7; D gene: .; CDR3 DNA: TGTGCCAGCAGTTACTCTTCAGGGCGGGTCTCCTACGAGCAGTACTTC; CDR3 protein: CASSYSSGRVSYEQYF
V gene: TRBV12-5; clone size: .; J gene: TRBJ2-2; D gene: .; CDR3 DNA: TGTGCTAGTGGTTTGGTAGATAGCCTGACGAACACCGGGGAGCTGTTTTTT; CDR3 protein: CASGLVDSLTNTGELFF
V gene: TRBV28; clone size: .; J gene: TRBJ1-5; D gene: .; CDR3 DNA: TGTGCCAGCATTCAAGGCTGGGTCGATCAGCCCCAGCATTTT; CDR3 protein: CASIQGWVDQPQHF
V gene: TRBV2; clone size: .; J gene: TRBJ1-5; D gene: .; CDR3 DNA: TGTGCCAGCAGTGATCCGGAGAATAGCAATCAGCCCCAGCATTTT; CDR3 protein: CASSDPENSNQPQHF
V gene: TRBV14; clone size: .; J gene: TRBJ2-1; D gene: .; CDR3 DNA: TGTGCCAGCAGCCAAGATAGCCGATACTACAATGAGCAGTTCTTC; CDR3 protein: CASSQDSRYYNEQFF
V gene: TRBV4-1; clone size: .; J gene: TRBJ2-7; D gene: TRBD1; CDR3 DNA: TGCGCCAGCAGCCCGGCGGACAGGGCATCCTACGAGCAGTACTTC; CDR3 protein: CASSPADRASYEQYF
V gene: TRBV2; clone size: once; J gene: TRBJ2-7; D gene: TRBD1; CDR3 DNA: TGTGCCGGCGGGCTAGGGACAGGGGTCTCCTACGAGCAGTACTTC; CDR3 protein: CAGGLGTGVSYEQYF
V gene: TRBV27; clone size: .; J gene: TRBJ2-2; D gene: TRBD1; CDR3 DNA: TGTGCCAGCAGGGGGACAGGGCGTAGCGGGGAGCTGTTTTTT; CDR3 protein: CASRGTGRSGELFF
V gene: TRBV19; clone size: .; J gene: TRBJ2-7; D gene: .; CDR3 DNA: TGTGCCAGTAGTATAGCGTTACAGGGATCCTACGAGCAGTACTTC; CDR3 protein: CASSIALQGSYEQYF
V gene: TRBV4-2; clone size: .; J gene: TRBJ2-1; D gene: .; CDR3 DNA: TGTGCCAGCAGCCCCCGGGACAAGGACAATGAGCAGTTCTTC; CDR3 protein: CASSPRDKDNEQFF
V gene: TRBV23-1; clone size: .; J gene: TRBJ1-2; D gene: TRBD1; CDR3 DNA: TGCGCCAGCAGTCACAGCCGCCGGGACAGGCGCTATGGCTACACCTTC; CDR3 protein: CASSHSRRDRRYGYTF
V gene: TRBV11-2; clone size: once; J gene: TRBJ1-3; D gene: .; CDR3 DNA: TGTGCCAGCAGCCAATTACCGGCGGGCTCCTCAGGAAACACCATATATTTT; CDR3 protein: CASSQLPAGSSGNTIYF
V gene: TRBV27; clone size: .; J gene: TRBJ1-1; D gene: .; CDR3 DNA: TGTGCCAGCAGTGGTAGACAGAAGAACACTGAAGCTTTCTTT; CDR3 protein: CASSGRQKNTEAFF
V gene: TRBV11-1; clone size: .; J gene: TRBJ2-7; D gene: TRBD2; CDR3 DNA: TGTGCCAGCAGCTCCGGGACTAGGACCGAGCAGTACTTC; CDR3 protein: CASSSGTRTEQYF
V gene: TRBV5-5; clone size: .; J gene: TRBJ1-1; D gene: .; CDR3 DNA: TGTGCCAGCAGCTGGCTTCGGGATGACACTGAAGCTTTCTTT; CDR3 protein: CASSWLRDDTEAFF
V gene: TRBV19; clone size: .; J gene: TRBJ2-3; D gene: TRBD2; CDR3 DNA: TGTGCCAGTAGTATGGGGGGACTAGCGGGAGGCACAGATACGCAGTATTTT; CDR3 protein: CASSMGGLAGGTDTQYF
V gene: TRBV27; clone size: .; J gene: TRBJ2-7; D gene: TRBD1; CDR3 DNA: TGTGCCAGCAGTACTCCTAACGACAGGGACGGGTACGAGCAGTACTTC; CDR3 protein: CASSTPNDRDGYEQYF
V gene: TRBV25-1; clone size: .; J gene: TRBJ2-1; D gene: .; CDR3 DNA: TGTGCCAGCAGTGAGGGGCACGGCGGTTACAATGAGCAGTTCTTC; CDR3 protein: CASSEGHGGYNEQFF
V gene: TRBV14; clone size: few; J gene: TRBJ2-1; D gene: TRBD2; CDR3 DNA: TGTGCCAGCAGCCAAGAGAGGCGGGGGAAGGGTGAGCAGTTCTTC; CDR3 protein: CASSQERRGKGEQFF
V gene: TRBV4-1; clone size: once; J gene: TRBJ1-5; D gene: TRBD1; CDR3 DNA: TGCGCCAGCAGCCCCACAGGGGTCGGTCAGCCCCAGCATTTT; CDR3 protein: CASSPTGVGQPQHF
V gene: TRBV27; clone size: .; J gene: TRBJ2-7; D gene: TRBD2; CDR3 DNA: TGTGCCAGCAGTTTATCGATGCCGGGGGGCTACGAGCAGTACTTC; CDR3 protein: CASSLSMPGGYEQYF
V gene: TRBV6-5; clone size: few; J gene: TRBJ1-4; D gene: TRBD1; CDR3 DNA: TGTGCCAGCAGTACCCGACAGGGGGAAAAACTGTTTTTT; CDR3 protein: CASSTRQGEKLFF
V gene: TRBV5-1; clone size: .; J gene: TRBJ2-2; D gene: .; CDR3 DNA: TGCGCCAGCAGCTTCTGGAGGGACAAGGTCGGGGAGCTGTTTTTT; CDR3 protein: CASSFWRDKVGELFF
V gene: TRBV28; clone size: .; J gene: TRBJ2-4; D gene: .; CDR3 DNA: TGTGCCAGCAGTTTCCCTCAAGATTACGGGGACATTCAGTACTTC; CDR3 protein: CASSFPQDYGDIQYF